The 9 T cell receptor beta chains given below trace back to one sample, sequenced in a study of T cells in Graves' hyperthyroidism and ophthalmopathy. TCR beta CDR3 sequences were amplified from RNA transcripts. First-round RT-PCR with HTBI primers amplified the TCR CDR3 region. TCRdb re-called the multiplex PCR reads with MiXCR, one entry per CDR3 protein. The table has 730,000 or so distinct CDR3 sequences, approximately 18% seen once. Sequencing used blood. The receptors here all came from a woman in her forties or fifties with Graves' hyperthyroidism that later progressed to Graves' ophthalmopathy.

This clonotype was detected ten times or more. The rearrangement links TRBV20-1 to TRBJ2-7, with 8 nucleotides matching TRBD2. The CDR3 consists of 13 residues. The germline gives CDR1 DFQATT, CDR2 SNEGSKA (reference sequence). The CDR3 nucleotides read TGCAGCTCGACCGGGACTAGTGCCTACGAGCAGTACTTC. It specifies CSSTGTSAYEQYF.

This clonotype has a count of ten or more. The chain uses TRBV20-1 and TRBJ1-6, with TRBD1 as a possible D gene (6 bases). The germline V gene has CDR1 DFQATT and CDR2 SNEGSKA (reference sequence). V lost 5 bases and J 8 bases, leaving 13 bases between the germline ends. This CDR3 is 13 amino acids long. The CDR3 DNA sequence: TGCAGTGCTGAGGGACACCCAGATTCACCCCTCCACTTT. The encoded protein is CSAEGHPDSPLHF.

V usage is TRBV6-9 and J usage is TRBJ1-6; D is unresolved. V dropped 2 bases and J dropped 5 bases, with 22 bases sitting between them. The CDR3 covers 19 residues. Per the germline V gene, CDR1 is MNHGY and CDR2 is SVAAGI. The DNA for the CDR3 is TGTGCCAGCAGTTATCCCGTCAATTTGGAAAATCTGCATAATTCACCCCTCCACTTT. Translated: CASSYPVNLENLHNSPLHF.

This clonotype was counted only a few times. The CDR3 protein is CASSRFADSTSMAQYF. The CDR3 DNA reads as TGTGCCAGCAGCCGATTTGCGGACAGTACCAGCATGGCCCAGTACTTC. The J gene is TRBJ2-5, the V gene TRBV9; the D gene is possibly TRBD1 (6 bases). Germline V gives CDR1 SGDLS, CDR2 YYNGEE. V was trimmed by 4 bases and J by 9 bases, leaving 25 bases between them. The CDR3 sequence is 16 residues long.

The table lists this clonotype with many counts. The chain uses TRBV7-2 and TRBJ1-2, with TRBD1 identical over 8 bases. The CDR3 consists of 15 residues. CDR1 and CDR2 from the germline V gene are SGHTA and FQGNSA. The V gene end was trimmed by 1 base and the J gene end by 4 bases; junction bases not matched to a gene: 5. The CDR3 reads CASSLGQGAGYGYTF. The DNA of the CDR3 is TGTGCCAGCAGCTTAGGCCAGGGGGCGGGCTATGGCTACACCTTC.

This clonotype occurred many times. The chain is built from TRBV5-5 and TRBJ2-2; 9 bases align to TRBD1. The CDR3 has 16 amino acids. The ends lost 3 bases at V and 5 bases at J; junction bases unmatched: 8. The germline V gene encodes CDR1 SGHKS and CDR2 YYEKEE (reference sequence). The CDR3 reads CASSYTGGVWTGELFF. The CDR3 region has the DNA TGTGCCAGCAGCTATACAGGGGGCGTGTGGACCGGGGAGCTGTTTTTT.

The CDR3 loop is CASSQDLGRGQKTGELFF. The CDR3 DNA is TGTGCCAGCAGCCAAGATTTGGGCAGGGGGCAGAAAACCGGGGAGCTGTTTTTT. This rearrangement joins TRBV3-1 to TRBJ2-2; 8 bases agree with TRBD1. V lost 0 bases, J lost 5 bases, and 11 bases stayed unmatched. The CDR3 runs 18 residues. Germline CDR1 is LGHDT and CDR2 is YNNKEL (reference sequence). The variable domain in full, with the rest retrieved from reference TRBV3-1 and TRBJ2-2, is DTAVSQTPKYLVTQMGNDKSIKCEQNLGHDTMYWYKQDSKKFLKIMFSYNNKELIINETVPNRFSPKSPDKAHLNLHINSLELGDSAVYFCASSQDLGRGQKTGELFFGEGSRLTVL.

In its sample, this clonotype was seen many times. The CDR3 sequence is CASSQDVRVDQPQHF. CDR3 nucleotide sequence: TGTGCCAGCAGCCAAGATGTAAGGGTGGATCAGCCCCAGCATTTT. The chain combines TRBV3-1 with TRBJ1-5; no clear D gene. The CDR3 consists of 15 residues. Germline assignment: CDR1 LGHDT and CDR2 YNNKEL (reference sequence). V lost 0 bases and J 5 bases, leaving 11 bases between the germline ends. Full variable domain (outside the CDR3, taken from reference TRBV3-1 and TRBJ1-5): DTAVSQTPKYLVTQMGNDKSIKCEQNLGHDTMYWYKQDSKKFLKIMFSYNNKELIINETVPNRFSPKSPDKAHLNLHINSLELGDSAVYFCASSQDVRVDQPQHFGDGTRLSIL.

The genes are TRBV25-1 and TRBJ1-3; no reliable D call. Germline-derived CDR1 and CDR2 are MGHDK and SYGVNS. This CDR3 comprises 17 residues. V was shortened by 1 base and J by 0 bases, with 13 bases between the two germline ends. The CDR3 region is CASSESYAWFSGNTIYF. In DNA, the CDR3 is TGTGCCAGCAGTGAATCATATGCCTGGTTCTCTGGAAACACCATATATTTT.